These 18 T cell receptor beta chains originate from one sample sequenced in a study of immune cell composition in non-small cell lung cancer. Assay: immunoSEQ multiplex PCR; the TCRdb copy retains only in-frame clones and omits some. The table has 4,500 to 5,500 clones, 72% seen once; the top ten hold about 14%. Normal lung was sampled as far from the tumour as possible, at least 3 cm. Sample: non-adjacent lung tissue. The source of these receptors is a human donor with non-small cell lung cancer.

The chain uses TRBV19 and TRBJ2-2; D is uncertain. V was shortened by 5 bases and J by 1 base, with 11 bases between the two germline ends. Per the germline V gene, CDR1 is LNHDA and CDR2 is SQIVND (reference sequence). The CDR3 covers 15 residues. CDR3 nucleotide sequence: TGTGCCAGTAGTGGCGGCGGCGGGAACACCGGGGAGCTGTTTTTT. This encodes CASSGGGGNTGELFF.

V gene TRBV7-9 combines with J gene TRBJ2-7; TRBD2 is a possible D gene (6 bases). Germline V CDR1 and CDR2: SEHNR, FQNEAQ (reference sequence). V lost 1 base to trimming and J lost 2 bases, with 9 bases between them. The CDR3 spans 14 residues. This chain's CDR3 is CASSLDGGPYEQYF. The CDR3 nucleotides are TGTGCCAGCAGCTTAGACGGAGGGCCCTACGAGCAGTACTTC.

A remark on this clone: Other DNA sequences within the sample encode an identical CDR3. This chain joins TRBV7-9 and TRBJ1-1; D gene unclear. The germline gives CDR1 SEHNR, CDR2 FQNEAQ (reference sequence). Trimming took off 5 bases at V and 5 bases at J, with 9 bases between the two ends. The CDR3 runs 12 residues. As DNA, the CDR3 is TGTGCCAGCAGCCTTCGGGGTACTGAAGCTTTCTTT. Its protein is CASSLRGTEAFF.

The rearrangement uses TRBV5-1 and TRBJ1-6; tentatively, D is TRBD1 (5 bases). Germline V gene sequence: CDR1 SGHRS, CDR2 YFSETQ. CDR3 length: 14 residues. Deletions cut 4 bases from V and 7 bases from J, with 12 bases between. CDR3 nucleotide sequence: TGCGCCAGCAGCGAGGCACAGGAGAATTCACCCCTCCACTTT. The encoded protein is CASSEAQENSPLHF.

This clone occurred a few times. This chain joins TRBV20-1 and TRBJ2-7, with no clear D. Looked up from germline, CDR1 is DFQATT and CDR2 is SNEGSKA (reference sequence). There are 11 residues in the CDR3. V shed 3 bases and J shed 3 bases, with 6 bases lying between them. CDR3 nucleotide sequence: TGCAGTGCTAGCGAGCACTACGAGCAGTACTTC. It is translated as CSASEHYEQYF.

The chain uses TRBV19 and TRBJ2-5, with D unresolved. V shed 0 bases and J shed 6 bases, with 11 bases lying between them. Germline V gene lookup returns CDR1 LNHDA and CDR2 SQIVND (reference sequence). The length of the CDR3 is 14 residues. The DNA of the CDR3 is TGTGCCAGTAGTATAGATCAAGGAGAACAGACCCAGTACTTC. Encoded protein: CASSIDQGEQTQYF.

The V gene is TRBV14, the J gene TRBJ2-7; D perhaps matches TRBD2 (6 bases). The V gene's germline CDR1 is SGHDN and CDR2 FVKESK. This CDR3 region has 17 residues. Trimming cost V 0 bases and J 6 bases, with 21 bases left between them. CDR3 residues: CASSQEGLTFLLSEQYF. Here the CDR3 DNA reads TGTGCCAGCAGCCAAGAGGGACTCACATTTCTACTTAGCGAGCAGTACTTC.

This clone was counted once. The chain carries TRBV7-2 and TRBJ2-3; 13 bases match TRBD2. There are 16 residues in the CDR3. Germline V gives CDR1 SGHTA, CDR2 FQGNSA. The ends lost 5 bases at V and 2 bases at J; junction bases unmatched: 4. This chain's CDR3 is CASSRTSGGYTDTQYF. The CDR3 DNA sequence: TGTGCCAGCAGCCGGACTAGCGGGGGATACACAGATACGCAGTATTTT.

The chain joins TRBV7-3 to TRBJ2-2; the D is unclear. Germline V CDR1 and CDR2: SGHTA, FQGTGA. Deletions cut 5 bases from V and 6 bases from J, with 10 bases between. The CDR3 sequence is 13 residues long. CDR3 sequence (DNA): TGTGCCAGCAGCCTTACTACTCCCGGGGAGCTGTTTTTT. Protein sequence: CASSLTTPGELFF.

The chain carries TRBV9 and TRBJ2-3; D remains unclear. The CDR3 is 13 amino acids. The germline gives CDR1 SGDLS, CDR2 YYNGEE. Deletions cut 3 bases from V and 0 bases from J, with 5 bases between. The DNA for the CDR3 is TGTGCCAGCAGCGGTGGCAGCACAGATACGCAGTATTTT. It encodes CASSGGSTDTQYF.

This chain links TRBV4-2 with TRBJ2-5; 10 bases are a match to TRBD2. The ends lost 0 bases at V and 3 bases at J; junction bases unmatched: 7. The CDR3 length is 17 residues. The germline V gene has CDR1 LGHNA and CDR2 YNFKEQ. CDR3 residues: CASSQDVFLAGEETQYF. Here the CDR3 DNA reads TGTGCCAGCAGCCAAGATGTTTTCCTAGCGGGGGAAGAGACCCAGTACTTC.

The rearrangement links TRBV7-2 to TRBJ2-5, with a weak D call TRBD1 (7 bases). V lost 6 bases, J lost 1 base, and 15 bases lay in between. In germline, CDR1 is SGHTA, CDR2 FQGNSA. This CDR3 contains 15 residues. The CDR3 loop is CASSWQGGGQETQYF. The CDR3 DNA reads as TGTGCCAGCAGTTGGCAGGGGGGCGGCCAAGAGACCCAGTACTTC.

V gene TRBV10-3 combines with J gene TRBJ1-5, with TRBD1 matching 7 bases. CDR3 length: 14 residues. The V gene's germline CDR1 is ENHRY and CDR2 SYGVKD. Trimming at V came to 6 bases and at J to 3 bases, leaving 5 bases not matched to a gene. The CDR3 loop reads CAISQGQNNQPQHF. The CDR3 DNA is TGTGCCATCAGCCAGGGACAGAACAATCAGCCCCAGCATTTT.

J is TRBJ1-4 and V is TRBV6-5, with TRBD1 matching 9 bases. The germline gives CDR1 MNHEY, CDR2 SVGAGI. CDR3 length equals 15 residues. The ends lost 4 bases at V and 7 bases at J; junction bases unmatched: 7. The CDR3 protein is CASSSYRGPGEKLFF. The CDR3 nucleotides are TGTGCCAGCAGTTCCTACAGGGGGCCGGGTGAAAAACTGTTTTTT.

The J gene is TRBJ2-5, the V gene TRBV5-1, with TRBD2 identical over 9 bases. Germline CDR1 reads SGHRS; CDR2 reads YFSETQ. This CDR3 is 14 amino acids long. J lost 4 bases, V lost 7 bases, and 8 bases had no gene match. CDR3 region: CASRWRGGRETQYF. CDR3 coding DNA: TGCGCCAGCCGGTGGCGGGGGGGCAGAGAGACCCAGTACTTC.

This chain connects TRBV14 to TRBJ2-7; 7 nucleotides match TRBD1. Germline V gene lookup returns CDR1 SGHDN and CDR2 FVKESK. The CDR3 spans 13 residues. With 8 bases clipped from V and 1 base from J, the junction kept 5 bases outside the gene matches. The CDR3 loop reads CASGQDRSYEQYF. CDR3 in DNA: TGTGCCAGCGGACAGGACAGATCCTACGAGCAGTACTTC. The whole variable domain, remainder taken from reference TRBV14 and TRBJ2-7, is EAGVTQFPSHSVIEKGQTVTLRCDPISGHDNLYWYRRVMGKEIKFLLHFVKESKQDESGMPNNRFLAERTGGTYSTLKVQPAELEDSGVYFCASGQDRSYEQYFGPGTRLTVT.

This clone was counted a single time. The rearrangement links TRBV4-2 to TRBJ1-4; the D is unclear. Germline loops: CDR1 LGHNA, CDR2 YNFKEQ. The V end lost 4 bases, the J end lost 2 bases, and 8 bases lay between the germline ends. The CDR3 sequence is 14 residues long. The CDR3 loop is CASSPPGTNEKLFF. CDR3 nucleotide sequence: TGTGCCAGCAGCCCTCCCGGGACTAATGAAAAACTGTTTTTT.

This chain uses TRBV6-5 with TRBJ2-5, with a weak D call TRBD1 (5 bases). This CDR3 region has 16 residues. The ends were cut back, 0 bases at V and 5 bases at J, with 16 bases in the middle. Germline V gene data show CDR1 as MNHEY and CDR2 as SVGAGI. In DNA, the CDR3 is TGTGCCAGCAGTTACTCTCCTCGGACACTGGGGGAGACCCAGTACTTC. It encodes CASSYSPRTLGETQYF.